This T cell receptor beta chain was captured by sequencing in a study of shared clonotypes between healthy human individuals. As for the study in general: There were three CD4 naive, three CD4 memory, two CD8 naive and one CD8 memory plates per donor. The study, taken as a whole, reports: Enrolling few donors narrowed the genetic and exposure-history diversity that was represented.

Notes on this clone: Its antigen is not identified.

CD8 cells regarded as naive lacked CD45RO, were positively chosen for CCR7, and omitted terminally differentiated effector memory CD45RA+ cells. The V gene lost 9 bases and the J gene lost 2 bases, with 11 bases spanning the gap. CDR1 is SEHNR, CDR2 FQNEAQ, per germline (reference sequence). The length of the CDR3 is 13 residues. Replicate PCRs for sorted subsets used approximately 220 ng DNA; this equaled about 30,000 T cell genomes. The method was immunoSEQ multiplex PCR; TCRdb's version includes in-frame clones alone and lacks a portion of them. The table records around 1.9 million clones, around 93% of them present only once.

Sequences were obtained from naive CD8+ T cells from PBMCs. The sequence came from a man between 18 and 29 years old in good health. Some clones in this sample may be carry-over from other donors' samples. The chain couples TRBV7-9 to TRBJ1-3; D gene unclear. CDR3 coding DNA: TGTGCCAGTACACAGTGGACTGGAAACACCATATATTTT. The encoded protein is CASTQWTGNTIYF.